The sequence of this T cell receptor beta chain was determined in a study of T cell clones after liver transplantation. Across the whole study: Standard immunosuppression, with no induction, continued until 12-24 months after transplant. Study observations and caveats: The donor-reactive repertoire was only partly measurable in two subjects, lacking donor cells. A significant post-transplant drop in circulating graft-donor-reactive CD4 TCRbeta sequences occurred in most of the 8 subjects.

With respect to this clone: Its antigen is unidentified.

The germline V gene has CDR1 KGHSH and CDR2 LQKENI. With 6 bases removed from V and 7 bases from J, the gap between germline ends came to 13 bases. The length of the CDR3 is 12 residues. TCRdb's table, derived via immunoSEQ multiplex PCR, lists solely in-frame clones and lacks some. The top ten clones hold about 2.5% of a sample with roughly 80,000 clones, over 80% of them seen once. This clonotype was obtained from a human patient who received a liver transplant. These T cells may partly come from the graft donor. Source: CD4+ T cells from blood, taken at the 22-month timepoint. The V gene is TRBV18, the J gene TRBJ2-7; D gene unclear. CDR3 nucleotide sequence: TGTGCCAGCTCTCCGAACCTGGGTGAGCAGTACTTC. Translation: CASSPNLGEQYF.